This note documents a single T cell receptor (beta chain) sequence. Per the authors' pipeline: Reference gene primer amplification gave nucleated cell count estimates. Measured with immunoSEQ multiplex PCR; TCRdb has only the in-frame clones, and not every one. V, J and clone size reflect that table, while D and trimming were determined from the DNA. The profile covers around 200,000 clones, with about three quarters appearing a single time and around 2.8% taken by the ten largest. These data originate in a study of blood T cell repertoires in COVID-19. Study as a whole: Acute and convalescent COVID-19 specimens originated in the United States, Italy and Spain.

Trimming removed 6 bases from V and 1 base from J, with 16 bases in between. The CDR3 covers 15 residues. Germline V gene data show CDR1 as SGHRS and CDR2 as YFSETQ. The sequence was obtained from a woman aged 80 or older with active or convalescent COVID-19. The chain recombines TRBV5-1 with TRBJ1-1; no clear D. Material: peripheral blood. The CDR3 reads CASKPRIEWNTEAFF. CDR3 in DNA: TGCGCCAGCAAACCCAGGATCGAGTGGAACACTGAAGCTTTCTTT.